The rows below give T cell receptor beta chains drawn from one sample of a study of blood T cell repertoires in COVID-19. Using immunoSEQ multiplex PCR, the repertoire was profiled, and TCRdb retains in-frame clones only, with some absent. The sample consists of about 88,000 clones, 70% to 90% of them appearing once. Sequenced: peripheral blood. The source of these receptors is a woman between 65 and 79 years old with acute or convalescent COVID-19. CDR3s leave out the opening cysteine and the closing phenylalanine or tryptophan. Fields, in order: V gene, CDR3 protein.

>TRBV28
ASTPAKGRGHATNEKLF
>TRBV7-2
ASRGGERETDTQY
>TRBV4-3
ASSQEVWTSGSDTQY
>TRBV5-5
ASTPPLLGPTGELF
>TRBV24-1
ATSDFRSMPAGELF
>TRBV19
ASSITSSAGGPGNEQF
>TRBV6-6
ASSRTEENGYT
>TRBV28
ASSLYDGEADTQY
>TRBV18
ASSLTKATDAQY
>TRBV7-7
ASSFDRSKTDTQY
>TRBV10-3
AISAGTGVGTEAF
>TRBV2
ASNPSPNSPLH
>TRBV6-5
ASRRPDSKNTEAF
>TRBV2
ASSEGWGGGRTDTQY
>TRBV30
ATTPGVANEKLF
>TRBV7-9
ASSAPRVGATDTQY
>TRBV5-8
ASSPGTYNEQF
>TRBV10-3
AISGGGGSLNTEAF
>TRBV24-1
ATSGGGSWGDTQY
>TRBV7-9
ASTRSDGMDGYT
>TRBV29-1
SVEDPGRQGVYNEQF
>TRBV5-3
AFYAGGRNNEQF
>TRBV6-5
ASSPTGKGAQPQH
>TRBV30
AWGTGTAQAF
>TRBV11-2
ASSLGTSGRYRNNEQF